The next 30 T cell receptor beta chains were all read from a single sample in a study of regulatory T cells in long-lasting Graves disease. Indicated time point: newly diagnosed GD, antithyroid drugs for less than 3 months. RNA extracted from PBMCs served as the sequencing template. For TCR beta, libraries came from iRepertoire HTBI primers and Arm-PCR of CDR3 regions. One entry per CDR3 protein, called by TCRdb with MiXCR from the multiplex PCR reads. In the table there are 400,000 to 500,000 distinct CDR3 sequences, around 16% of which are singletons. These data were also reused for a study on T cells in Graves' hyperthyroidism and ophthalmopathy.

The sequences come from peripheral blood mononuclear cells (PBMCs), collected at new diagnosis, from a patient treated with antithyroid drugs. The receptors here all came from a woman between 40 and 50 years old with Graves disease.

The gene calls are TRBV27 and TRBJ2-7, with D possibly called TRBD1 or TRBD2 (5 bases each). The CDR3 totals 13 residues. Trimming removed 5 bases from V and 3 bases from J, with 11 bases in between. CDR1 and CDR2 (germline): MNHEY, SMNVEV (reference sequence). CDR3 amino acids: CASSMGPGYEQYF. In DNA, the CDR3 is TGTGCCAGCAGTATGGGACCCGGCTACGAGCAGTACTTC.

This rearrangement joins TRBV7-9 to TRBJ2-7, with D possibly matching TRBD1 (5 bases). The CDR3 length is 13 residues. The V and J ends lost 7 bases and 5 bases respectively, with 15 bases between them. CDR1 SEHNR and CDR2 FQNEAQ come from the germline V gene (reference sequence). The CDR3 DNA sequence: TGTGCCAGCACCCAGGGTGGGCTTCACGAGCAGTACTTC. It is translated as CASTQGGLHEQYF.

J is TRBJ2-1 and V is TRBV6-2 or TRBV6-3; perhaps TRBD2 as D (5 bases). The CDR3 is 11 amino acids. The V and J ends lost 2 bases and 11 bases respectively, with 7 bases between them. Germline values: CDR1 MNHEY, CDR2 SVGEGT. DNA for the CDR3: TGTGCCAGCAGTTACCGGGATCAGCAGTTCTTC. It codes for CASSYRDQQFF.

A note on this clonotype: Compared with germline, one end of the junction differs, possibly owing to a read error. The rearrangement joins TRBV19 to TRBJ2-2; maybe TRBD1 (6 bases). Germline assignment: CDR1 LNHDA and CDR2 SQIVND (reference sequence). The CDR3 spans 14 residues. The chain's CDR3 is CTSTLTGLAGELFF. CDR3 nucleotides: TGTACCAGTACCCTAACAGGGCTAGCCGGGGAGCTGTTTTTT.

The CDR3 nucleotides read TGTGCCAGCCCGGGGGGGGGCGCACGGACCGGGGAGCTGTTTTTT. It yields the protein CASPGGGARTGELFF. V gene TRBV7-8 combines with J gene TRBJ2-2; 8 bases are shared with TRBD2. CDR3 length: 15 residues. V lost 8 bases, J lost 5 bases, and 10 bases stayed unmatched. The V gene's germline CDR1 is SGHVS and CDR2 FQNEAQ.

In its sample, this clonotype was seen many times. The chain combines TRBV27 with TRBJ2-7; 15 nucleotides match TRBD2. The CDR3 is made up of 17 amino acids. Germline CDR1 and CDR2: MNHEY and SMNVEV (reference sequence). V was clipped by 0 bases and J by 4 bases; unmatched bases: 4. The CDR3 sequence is CASSLSLGTSGRYEQYF. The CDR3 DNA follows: TGTGCCAGCAGTTTATCCCTCGGGACTAGCGGGAGGTACGAGCAGTACTTC.

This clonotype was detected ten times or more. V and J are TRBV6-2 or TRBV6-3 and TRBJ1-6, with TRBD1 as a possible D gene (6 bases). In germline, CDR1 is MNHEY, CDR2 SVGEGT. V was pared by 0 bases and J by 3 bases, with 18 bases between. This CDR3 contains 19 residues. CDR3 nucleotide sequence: TGTGCCAGCAGTTACTCATCGGGCGACAGGCACCTCTATAATTCACCCCTCCACTTT. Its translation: CASSYSSGDRHLYNSPLHF.

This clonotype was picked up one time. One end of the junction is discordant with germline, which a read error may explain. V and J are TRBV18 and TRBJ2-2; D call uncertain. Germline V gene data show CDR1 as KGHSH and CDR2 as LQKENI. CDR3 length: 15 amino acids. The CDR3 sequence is CANSPLFANTGELFF. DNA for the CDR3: TGTGCCAACTCACCACTCTTCGCGAACACCGGGGAGCTGTTTTTT.

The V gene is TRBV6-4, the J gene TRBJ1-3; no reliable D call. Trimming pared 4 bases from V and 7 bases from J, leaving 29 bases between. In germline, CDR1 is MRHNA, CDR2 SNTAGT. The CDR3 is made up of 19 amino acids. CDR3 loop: CASSVASKEPTLHRNTIYF. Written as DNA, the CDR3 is TGTGCCAGCAGTGTTGCAAGCAAGGAGCCAACCCTACACCGCAACACCATATATTTT.

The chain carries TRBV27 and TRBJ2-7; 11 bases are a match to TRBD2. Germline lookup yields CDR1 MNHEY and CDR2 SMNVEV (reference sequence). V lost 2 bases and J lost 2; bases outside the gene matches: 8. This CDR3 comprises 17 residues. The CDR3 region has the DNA TGTGCCAGCAGTTTAATGCCTAGCGGGAGGTCGACCTACGAGCAGTACTTC. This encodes CASSLMPSGRSTYEQYF.

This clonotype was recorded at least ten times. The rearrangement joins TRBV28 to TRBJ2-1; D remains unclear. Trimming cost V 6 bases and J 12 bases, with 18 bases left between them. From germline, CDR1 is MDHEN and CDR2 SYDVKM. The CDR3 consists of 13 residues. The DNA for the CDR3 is TGTGCCAGCAGCTCGTGGGAACACAACGGGCAGTTCTTC. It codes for CASSSWEHNGQFF.

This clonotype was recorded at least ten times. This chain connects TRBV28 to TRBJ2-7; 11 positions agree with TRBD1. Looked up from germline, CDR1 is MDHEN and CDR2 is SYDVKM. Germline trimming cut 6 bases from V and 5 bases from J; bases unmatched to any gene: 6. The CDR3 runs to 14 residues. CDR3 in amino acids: CASRRTGGLHEQYF. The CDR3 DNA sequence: TGTGCCAGCAGGCGGACAGGGGGCTTGCACGAGCAGTACTTC.

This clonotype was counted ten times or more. This CDR3 is CASSLDRGWVNEQFF. CDR3 nucleotide sequence: TGTGCCAGCAGCCTCGATCGGGGATGGGTGAATGAGCAGTTCTTC. The rearrangement uses TRBV6-2 or TRBV6-3 and TRBJ2-1; TRBD2 is a possible D gene (5 bases). Trimming cost V 6 bases and J 7 bases, with 19 bases left between them. The CDR3 is 15 residues long. Germline V CDR1 and CDR2: MNHEY, SVGEGT.

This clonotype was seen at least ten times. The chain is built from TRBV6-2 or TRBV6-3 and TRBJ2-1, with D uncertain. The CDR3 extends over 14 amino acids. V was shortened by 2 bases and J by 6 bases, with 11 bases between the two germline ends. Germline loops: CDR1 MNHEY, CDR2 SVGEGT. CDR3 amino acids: CASSYGRGTNEQFF. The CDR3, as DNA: TGTGCCAGCAGTTACGGTCGCGGCACCAATGAGCAGTTCTTC.

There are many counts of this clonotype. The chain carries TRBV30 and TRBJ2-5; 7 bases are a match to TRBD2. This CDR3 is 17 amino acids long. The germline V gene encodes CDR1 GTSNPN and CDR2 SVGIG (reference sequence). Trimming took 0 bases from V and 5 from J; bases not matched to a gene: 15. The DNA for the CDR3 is TGTGCCTGGAGTGTTGGATTGGGCGCGGGAGTATCCGAGACCCAGTACTTC. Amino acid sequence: CAWSVGLGAGVSETQYF.

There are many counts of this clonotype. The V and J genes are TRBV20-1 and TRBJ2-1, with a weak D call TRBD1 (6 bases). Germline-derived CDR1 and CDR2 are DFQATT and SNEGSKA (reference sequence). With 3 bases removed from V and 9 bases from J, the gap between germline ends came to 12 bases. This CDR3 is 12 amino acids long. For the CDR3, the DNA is TGCAGTGCTAGGGGCAGGGGTATTGAGCAGTTCTTC. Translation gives CSARGRGIEQFF.

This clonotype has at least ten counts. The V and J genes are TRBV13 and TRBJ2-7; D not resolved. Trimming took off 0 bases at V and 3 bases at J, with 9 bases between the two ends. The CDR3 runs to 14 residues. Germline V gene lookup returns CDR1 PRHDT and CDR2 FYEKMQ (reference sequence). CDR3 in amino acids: CASSLGVSDYEQYF. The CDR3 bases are TGTGCCAGCAGCTTAGGGGTCAGTGACTACGAGCAGTACTTC.

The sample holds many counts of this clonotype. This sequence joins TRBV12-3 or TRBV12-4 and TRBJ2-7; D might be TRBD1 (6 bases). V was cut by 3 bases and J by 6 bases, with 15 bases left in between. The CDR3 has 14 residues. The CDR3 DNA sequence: TGTGCCAGCAGTTTTTCGGACAGACCGCGCGAGCAGTACTTC. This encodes CASSFSDRPREQYF.

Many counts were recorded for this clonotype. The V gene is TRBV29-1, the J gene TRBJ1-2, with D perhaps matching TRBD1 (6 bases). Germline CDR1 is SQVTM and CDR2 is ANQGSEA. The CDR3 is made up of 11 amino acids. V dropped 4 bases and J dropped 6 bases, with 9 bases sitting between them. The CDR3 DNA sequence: TGCAGCGTTGGGGGGGCCCATGGCTACACCTTC. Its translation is CSVGGAHGYTF.

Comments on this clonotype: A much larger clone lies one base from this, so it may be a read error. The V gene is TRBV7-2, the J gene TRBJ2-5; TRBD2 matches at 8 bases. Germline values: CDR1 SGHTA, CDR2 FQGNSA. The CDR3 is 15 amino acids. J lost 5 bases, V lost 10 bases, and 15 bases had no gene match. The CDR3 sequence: CAIRAMRGARETQYF. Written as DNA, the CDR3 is TGTGCCATCAGAGCTATGCGGGGGGCGCGGGAGACCCAGTACTTC.

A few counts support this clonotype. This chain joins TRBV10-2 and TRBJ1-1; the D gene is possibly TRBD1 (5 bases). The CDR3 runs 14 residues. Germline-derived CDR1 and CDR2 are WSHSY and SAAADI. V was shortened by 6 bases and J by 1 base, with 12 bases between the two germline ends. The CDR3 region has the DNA TGCGCCAGCAGGGGGGGGTCGGGGAACACTGAAGCTTTCTTT. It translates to CASRGGSGNTEAFF.

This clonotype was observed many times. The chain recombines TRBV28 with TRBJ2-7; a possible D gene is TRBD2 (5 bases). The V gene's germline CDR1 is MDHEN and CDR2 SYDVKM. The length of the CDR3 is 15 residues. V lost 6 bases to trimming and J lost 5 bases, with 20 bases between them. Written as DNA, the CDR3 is TGTGCCAGCAGCCCTATTGAGCGGTCCCGGCACGAGCAGTACTTC. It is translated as CASSPIERSRHEQYF.

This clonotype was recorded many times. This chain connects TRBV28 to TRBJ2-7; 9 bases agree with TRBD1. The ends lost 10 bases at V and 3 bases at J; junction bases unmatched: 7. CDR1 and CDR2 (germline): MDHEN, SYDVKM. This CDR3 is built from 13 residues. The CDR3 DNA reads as TGTGCCACCCGGACAGGGGTCTTCTACGAGCAGTACTTC. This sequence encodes CATRTGVFYEQYF.

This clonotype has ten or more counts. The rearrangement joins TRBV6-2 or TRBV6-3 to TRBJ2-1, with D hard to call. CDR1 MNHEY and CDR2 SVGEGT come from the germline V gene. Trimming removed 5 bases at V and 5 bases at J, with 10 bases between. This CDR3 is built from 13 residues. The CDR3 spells CASSEGPHNEQFF. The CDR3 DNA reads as TGTGCCAGCAGTGAAGGGCCACACAATGAGCAGTTCTTC.

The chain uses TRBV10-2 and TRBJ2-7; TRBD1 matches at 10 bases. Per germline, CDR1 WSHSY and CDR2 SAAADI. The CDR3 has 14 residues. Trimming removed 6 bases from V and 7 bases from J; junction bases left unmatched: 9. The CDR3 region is CASSLGTGVWEQYF. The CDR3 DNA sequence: TGCGCCAGCAGCCTCGGGACAGGGGTATGGGAGCAGTACTTC.

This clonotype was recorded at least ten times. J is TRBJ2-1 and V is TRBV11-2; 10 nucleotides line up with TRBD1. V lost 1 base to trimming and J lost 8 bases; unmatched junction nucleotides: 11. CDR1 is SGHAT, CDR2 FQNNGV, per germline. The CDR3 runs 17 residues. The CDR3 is CASSLVRVGQGFDEQFF. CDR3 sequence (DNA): TGTGCCAGCAGCTTAGTTAGGGTGGGACAGGGGTTCGATGAGCAGTTCTTC.

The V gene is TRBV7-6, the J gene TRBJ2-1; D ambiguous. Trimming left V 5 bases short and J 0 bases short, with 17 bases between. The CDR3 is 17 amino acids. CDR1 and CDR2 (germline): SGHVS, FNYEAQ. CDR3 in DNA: TGTGCCAGCAGCCCCCTTGGGGTCCATTCCTCCTACAATGAGCAGTTCTTC. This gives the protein CASSPLGVHSSYNEQFF.

CDR3 DNA: TGTGCCAGCAGCCATATCGGGGAGGGCACTGAAGCTTTCTTT. Translation gives CASSHIGEGTEAFF. The chain carries TRBV4-2 and TRBJ1-1; D remains ambiguous. The V gene lost 3 bases and the J gene lost 4 bases, with 12 bases spanning the gap. The CDR3 has 14 residues. Germline loops: CDR1 LGHNA, CDR2 YNFKEQ.

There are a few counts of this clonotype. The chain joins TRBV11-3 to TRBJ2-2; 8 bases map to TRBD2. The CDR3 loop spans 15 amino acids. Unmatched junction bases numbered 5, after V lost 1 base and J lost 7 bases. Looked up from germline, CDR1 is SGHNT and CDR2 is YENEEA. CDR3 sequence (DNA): TGTGCCAGCAGCTTAGCCAGCGGGAGAGTCGGGGAGCTGTTTTTT. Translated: CASSLASGRVGELFF.

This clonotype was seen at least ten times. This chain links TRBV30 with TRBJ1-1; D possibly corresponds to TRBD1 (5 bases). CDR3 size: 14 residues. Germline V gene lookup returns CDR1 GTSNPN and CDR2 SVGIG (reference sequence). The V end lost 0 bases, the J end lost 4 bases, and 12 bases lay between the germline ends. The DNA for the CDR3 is TGTGCCTGGAGTGTACTTGGGGGGGGCACTGAAGCTTTCTTT. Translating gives CAWSVLGGGTEAFF.